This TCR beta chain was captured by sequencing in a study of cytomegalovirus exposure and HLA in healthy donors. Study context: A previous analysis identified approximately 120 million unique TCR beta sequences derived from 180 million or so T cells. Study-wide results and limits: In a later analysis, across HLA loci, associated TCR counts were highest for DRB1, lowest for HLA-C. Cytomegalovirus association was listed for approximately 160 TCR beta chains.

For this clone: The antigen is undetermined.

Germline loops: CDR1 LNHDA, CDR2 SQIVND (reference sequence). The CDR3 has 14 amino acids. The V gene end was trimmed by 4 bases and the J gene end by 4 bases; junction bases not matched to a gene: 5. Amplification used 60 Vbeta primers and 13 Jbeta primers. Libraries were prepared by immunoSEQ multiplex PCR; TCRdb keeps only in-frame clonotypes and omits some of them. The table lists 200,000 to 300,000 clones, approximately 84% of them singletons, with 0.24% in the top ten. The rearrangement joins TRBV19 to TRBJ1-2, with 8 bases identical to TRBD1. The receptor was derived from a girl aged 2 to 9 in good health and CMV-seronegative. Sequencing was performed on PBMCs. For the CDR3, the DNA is TGTGCCAGTAGTAAGACAGGGGAGGCCTATGGCTACACCTTC. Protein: CASSKTGEAYGYTF.